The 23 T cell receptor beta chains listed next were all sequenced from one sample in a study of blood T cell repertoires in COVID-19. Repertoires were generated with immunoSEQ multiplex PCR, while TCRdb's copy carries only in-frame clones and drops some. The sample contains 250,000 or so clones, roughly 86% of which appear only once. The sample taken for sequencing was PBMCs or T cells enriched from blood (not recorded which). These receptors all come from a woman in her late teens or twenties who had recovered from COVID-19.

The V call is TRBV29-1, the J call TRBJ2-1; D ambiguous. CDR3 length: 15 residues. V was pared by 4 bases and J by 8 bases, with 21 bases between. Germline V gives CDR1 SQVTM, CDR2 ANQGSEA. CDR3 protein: CSVGQMGQVLDEQFF. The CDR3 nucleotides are TGCAGCGTTGGACAAATGGGTCAAGTTTTAGATGAGCAGTTCTTC.

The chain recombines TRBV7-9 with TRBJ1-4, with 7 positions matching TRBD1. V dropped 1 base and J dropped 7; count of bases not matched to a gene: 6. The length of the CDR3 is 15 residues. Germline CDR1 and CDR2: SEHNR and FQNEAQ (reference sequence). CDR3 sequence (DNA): TGTGCCAGCAGCTTAGGGTGGACAGGTCGTGAAAAACTGTTTTTT. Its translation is CASSLGWTGREKLFF.

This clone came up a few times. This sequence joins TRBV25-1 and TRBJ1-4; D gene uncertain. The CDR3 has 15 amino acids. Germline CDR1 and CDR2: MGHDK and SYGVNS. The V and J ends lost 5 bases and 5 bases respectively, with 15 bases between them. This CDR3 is CASSPGSAHNEKLFF. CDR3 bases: TGTGCCAGCAGTCCCGGAAGCGCACACAATGAAAAACTGTTTTTT.

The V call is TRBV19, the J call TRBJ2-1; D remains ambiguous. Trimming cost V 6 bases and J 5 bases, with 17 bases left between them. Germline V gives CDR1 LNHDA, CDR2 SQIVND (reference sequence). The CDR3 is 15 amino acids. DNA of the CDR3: TGTGCCAGTAGGTTATTGAGAAGCAATCACAATGAGCAGTTCTTC. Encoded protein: CASRLLRSNHNEQFF.

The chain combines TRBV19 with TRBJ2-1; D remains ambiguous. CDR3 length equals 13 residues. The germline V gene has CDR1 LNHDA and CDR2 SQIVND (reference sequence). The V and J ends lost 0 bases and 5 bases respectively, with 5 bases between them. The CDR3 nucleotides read TGTGCCAGTAGTATAGATCCCGACAATGAGCAGTTCTTC. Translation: CASSIDPDNEQFF.

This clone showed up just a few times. This chain's CDR3 is CASSSRGSVRGYTF. In DNA form, the CDR3 reads TGTGCCAGCAGCAGCAGGGGATCGGTGAGAGGCTACACCTTC. This chain links TRBV2 with TRBJ1-2; D might be TRBD1 (6 bases). The CDR3 loop spans 14 amino acids. Trimming pared 6 bases from V and 8 bases from J, leaving 19 bases between. CDR1 is SNHLY and CDR2 is FYNNEI in the germline V gene.

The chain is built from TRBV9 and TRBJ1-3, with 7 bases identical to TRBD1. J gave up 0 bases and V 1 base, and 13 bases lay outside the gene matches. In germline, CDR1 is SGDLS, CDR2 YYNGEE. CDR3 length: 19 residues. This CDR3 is CASSVTGTDLSASGNTIYF. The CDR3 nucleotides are TGTGCCAGCAGCGTAACCGGGACAGACCTCTCGGCCTCTGGAAACACCATATATTTT.

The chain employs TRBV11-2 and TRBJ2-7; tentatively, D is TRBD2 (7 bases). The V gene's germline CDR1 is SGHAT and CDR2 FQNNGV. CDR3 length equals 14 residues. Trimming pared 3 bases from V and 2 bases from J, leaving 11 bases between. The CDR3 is CASSFEGGPYEQYF. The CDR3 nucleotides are TGTGCCAGCAGCTTCGAGGGGGGGCCCTACGAGCAGTACTTC.

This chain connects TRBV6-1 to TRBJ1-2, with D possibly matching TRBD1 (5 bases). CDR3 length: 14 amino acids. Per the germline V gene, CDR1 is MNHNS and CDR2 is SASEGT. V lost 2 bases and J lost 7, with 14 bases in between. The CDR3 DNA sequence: TGTGCCAGCAGTGAATCCGGGGGATTCAGTGGCTACACCTTC. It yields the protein CASSESGGFSGYTF.

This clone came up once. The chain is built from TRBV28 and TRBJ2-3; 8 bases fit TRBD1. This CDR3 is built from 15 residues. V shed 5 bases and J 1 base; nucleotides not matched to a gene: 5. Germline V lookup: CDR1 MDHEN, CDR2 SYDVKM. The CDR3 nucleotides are TGTGCCAGCAGTGCGGACAGGGAAGGCACAGATACGCAGTATTTT. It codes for CASSADREGTDTQYF.

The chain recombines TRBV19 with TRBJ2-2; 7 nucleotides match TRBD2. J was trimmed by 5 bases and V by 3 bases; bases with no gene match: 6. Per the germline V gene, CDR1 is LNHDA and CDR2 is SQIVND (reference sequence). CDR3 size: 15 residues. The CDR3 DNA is TGTGCCAGTAGTATTTCACTAGCGAGTACCGGGGAGCTGTTTTTT. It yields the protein CASSISLASTGELFF.

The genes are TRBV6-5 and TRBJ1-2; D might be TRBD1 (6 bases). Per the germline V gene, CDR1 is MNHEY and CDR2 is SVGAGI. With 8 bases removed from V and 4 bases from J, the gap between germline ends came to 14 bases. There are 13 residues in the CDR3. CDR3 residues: CASGEGHPYGYTF. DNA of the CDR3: TGTGCCAGCGGGGAGGGACACCCCTATGGCTACACCTTC.

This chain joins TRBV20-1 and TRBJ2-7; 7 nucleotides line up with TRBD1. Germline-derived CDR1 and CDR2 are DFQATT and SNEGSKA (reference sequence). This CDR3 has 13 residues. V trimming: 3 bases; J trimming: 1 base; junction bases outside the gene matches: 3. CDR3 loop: CSASWTGSYEQYF. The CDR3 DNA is TGCAGTGCTAGTTGGACAGGTTCCTACGAGCAGTACTTC.

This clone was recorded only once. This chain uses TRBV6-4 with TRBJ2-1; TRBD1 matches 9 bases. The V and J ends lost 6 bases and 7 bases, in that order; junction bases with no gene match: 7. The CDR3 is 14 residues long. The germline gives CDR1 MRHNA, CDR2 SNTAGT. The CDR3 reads CASRGTGTTNEQFF. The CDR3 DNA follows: TGTGCCAGCAGGGGGACAGGGACTACAAATGAGCAGTTCTTC.

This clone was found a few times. The DNA of the CDR3 is TGTGCCAGCAGCTTAGTACACAACACCGGGGAGCTGTTTTTT. Translating gives CASSLVHNTGELFF. This chain links TRBV11-2 with TRBJ2-2; no definite D call. Trimming cost V 1 base and J 2 bases, with 5 bases left between them. The CDR3 is 14 residues long. The germline V gene encodes CDR1 SGHAT and CDR2 FQNNGV.

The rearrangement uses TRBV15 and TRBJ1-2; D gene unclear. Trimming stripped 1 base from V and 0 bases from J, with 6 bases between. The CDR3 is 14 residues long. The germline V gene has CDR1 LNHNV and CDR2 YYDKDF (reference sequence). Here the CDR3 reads CATSRGQTNYGYTF. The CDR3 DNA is TGTGCCACCAGCAGAGGTCAGACTAACTATGGCTACACCTTC.

DNA of the CDR3: TGTGCCAGCATCACTAGGACCGGGGAGCTGTTTTTT. It yields the protein CASITRTGELFF. The chain recombines TRBV12-3 or TRBV12-4 with TRBJ2-2; D possibly corresponds to TRBD2 (5 bases). This CDR3 contains 12 residues. The V end was cut by 7 bases, the J end by 5 bases, with 8 bases between.

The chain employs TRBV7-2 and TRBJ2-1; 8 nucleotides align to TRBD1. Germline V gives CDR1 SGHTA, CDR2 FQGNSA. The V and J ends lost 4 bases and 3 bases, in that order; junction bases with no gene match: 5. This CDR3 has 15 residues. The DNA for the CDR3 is TGTGCCAGCAGCTACGGACAGGGCAGCTACAATGAGCAGTTCTTC. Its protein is CASSYGQGSYNEQFF.

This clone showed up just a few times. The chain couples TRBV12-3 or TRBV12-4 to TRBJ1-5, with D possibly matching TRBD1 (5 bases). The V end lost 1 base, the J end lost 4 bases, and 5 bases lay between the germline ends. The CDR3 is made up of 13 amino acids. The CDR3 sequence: CASSLGQNQPQHF. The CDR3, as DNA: TGTGCCAGCAGTTTAGGACAGAATCAGCCCCAGCATTTT.

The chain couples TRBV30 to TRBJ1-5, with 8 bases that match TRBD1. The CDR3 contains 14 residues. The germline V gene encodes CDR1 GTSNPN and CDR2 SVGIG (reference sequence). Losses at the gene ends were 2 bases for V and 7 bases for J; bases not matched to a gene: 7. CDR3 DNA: TGTGCCTGGAGTCCGGACAGGGCCAGCCAGCCCCAGCATTTT. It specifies CAWSPDRASQPQHF.

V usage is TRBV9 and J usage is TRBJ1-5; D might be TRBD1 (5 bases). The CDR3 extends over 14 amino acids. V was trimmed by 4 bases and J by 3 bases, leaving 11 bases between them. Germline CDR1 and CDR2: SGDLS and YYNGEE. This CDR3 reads CASSPGGANQPQHF. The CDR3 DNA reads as TGTGCCAGCAGCCCTGGAGGGGCCAATCAGCCCCAGCATTTT.

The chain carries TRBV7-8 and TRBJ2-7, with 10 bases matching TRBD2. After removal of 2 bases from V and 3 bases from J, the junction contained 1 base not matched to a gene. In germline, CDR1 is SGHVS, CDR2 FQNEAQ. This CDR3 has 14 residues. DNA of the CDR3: TGTGCCAGCAGCTTAACTAGCGGGGTCTACGAGCAGTACTTC. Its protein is CASSLTSGVYEQYF.

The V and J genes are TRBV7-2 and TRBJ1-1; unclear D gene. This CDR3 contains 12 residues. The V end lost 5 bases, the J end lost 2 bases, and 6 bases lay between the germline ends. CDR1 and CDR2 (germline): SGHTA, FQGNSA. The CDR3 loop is CASSTPNTEAFF. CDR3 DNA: TGTGCCAGCAGCACACCCAACACTGAAGCTTTCTTT.